This T cell receptor beta chain is from a study of cytomegalovirus exposure and HLA in healthy donors. Findings and limits, study-wide: Roughly uniform depth of sequencing across donors was assumed in presence/absence analyses.

Germline V gene lookup returns CDR1 SNHLY and CDR2 FYNNEI. The CDR3 contains 13 residues. With 8 bases removed from V and 5 bases from J, the gap between germline ends came to 15 bases. About this clone: Its antigen remains unidentified.

PCR involved 60 Vbeta and 13 Jbeta primers. The table came from immunoSEQ multiplex PCR; TCRdb's copy has only in-frame clones and leaves some out. The sample yields some 200,000 clones, about 89% seen once. The sequencing sample was made of PBMCs. The chain carries TRBV2 and TRBJ1-1; D perhaps matches TRBD1 (5 bases). The source of this sequence is a woman under 30 in good health and CMV-seronegative. The DNA for the CDR3 is TGTGCCAGCCACGAGGGCGGGGGGACTGAAGCTTTCTTT. Protein product: CASHEGGGTEAFF.